The 22 T cell receptor beta chains below come from one sample, sequenced in a study of cytotoxic CD8 clonotypes in ibrutinib-treated CLL. The protocol was immunoSEQ multiplex PCR, while the TCRdb copy is restricted to in-frame clones and leaves out a portion. The repertoire has roughly 300,000 clones, less than 85% of them found once; the top ten carry around 5.3%. The material was PBMCs, obtained at disease progression, from a patient treated with ibrutinib. The origin of the receptors is a human donor with chronic lymphocytic leukemia.

The CDR3 DNA follows: TGTGCCACCGGGGGCACCGGGGAGCTGTTTTTT. Translating gives CATGGTGELFF. The chain couples TRBV10-3 to TRBJ2-2; perhaps TRBD2 as D (6 bases). The CDR3 covers 11 residues. Germline CDR1 ENHRY, CDR2 SYGVKD. Trimming took 10 bases from V and 4 from J, leaving 7 bases between them.

This chain joins TRBV11-2 and TRBJ1-4; 9 bases match TRBD1. Losses at the gene ends were 5 bases for V and 0 bases for J; bases not matched to a gene: 13. Germline assignment: CDR1 SGHAT and CDR2 FQNNGV. This CDR3 is built from 19 residues. This CDR3 reads CASSLRPGQGPSTNEKLFF. In DNA form, the CDR3 reads TGTGCCAGCAGCCTCCGTCCGGGACAGGGTCCGTCAACTAATGAAAAACTGTTTTTT.

The rearrangement uses TRBV9 and TRBJ2-5; tentatively, D is TRBD1 (5 bases). V lost 3 bases and J lost 5, with 11 bases in between. Germline CDR1 reads SGDLS; CDR2 reads YYNGEE. CDR3 size: 13 residues. The CDR3 loop reads CASSGKGLETQYF. CDR3 in DNA: TGTGCCAGCAGCGGGAAGGGGTTGGAGACCCAGTACTTC.

The rearrangement links TRBV12-5 to TRBJ1-5, with a tentative D call TRBD1 (5 bases). From germline, CDR1 is LGHNT and CDR2 FRNRAP. Between the trimmed V and J ends, which lost 6 bases and 1 base, there was a span of 13 bases. This CDR3 comprises 15 residues. The DNA of the CDR3 is TGTGCTAGTGGCCCCGGGGCCCTGAGCAATCAGCCCCAGCATTTT. Its translation is CASGPGALSNQPQHF.

This clone has only one observation. The chain couples TRBV2 to TRBJ2-7; the D is unclear. The CDR3 consists of 12 residues. V was clipped by 2 bases and J by 5 bases, with 7 bases between them. CDR1 SNHLY and CDR2 FYNNEI come from the germline V gene. The CDR3 nucleotides read TGTGCCAGCAGTGAATTTTTAGACGAGCAGTACTTC. Its protein product is CASSEFLDEQYF.

This clone was counted once. The V gene is TRBV23-1, the J gene TRBJ1-3, with TRBD1 matching 7 bases. TRBV23-1 is recorded as an ORF, its role being uncertain. The CDR3 runs to 18 residues. V trimming: 1 base; J trimming: 0 bases; junction bases outside the gene matches: 9. The chain's CDR3 is CASSQLQRGRFSGNTIYF. As DNA, the CDR3 is TGCGCCAGCAGTCAATTACAAAGGGGGCGATTCTCTGGAAACACCATATATTTT.

The J gene is TRBJ2-7, the V gene TRBV6-5; D is undetermined. The V and J ends lost 5 bases and 1 base respectively, with 12 bases between them. The CDR3 loop spans 14 amino acids. From germline, CDR1 is MNHEY and CDR2 SVGAGI. CDR3 loop: CASSLRAQSYEQYF. In DNA, the CDR3 is TGTGCCAGCAGTCTCCGGGCCCAATCCTACGAGCAGTACTTC.

The chain is built from TRBV27 and TRBJ2-2; D may match TRBD1 or TRBD2 (6 bases each). V was cut by 6 bases and J by 6 bases, with 8 bases left in between. Germline V gene data show CDR1 as MNHEY and CDR2 as SMNVEV (reference sequence). The length of the CDR3 is 12 residues. The CDR3 region is CASRRGAGELFF. DNA of the CDR3: TGTGCCAGCAGAAGGGGGGCCGGGGAGCTGTTTTTT.

J is TRBJ2-3 and V is TRBV5-6; 8 positions match TRBD2. The CDR3 is 16 amino acids. Germline assignment: CDR1 SGHDT and CDR2 YYEEEE. Unmatched junction bases numbered 4, after V lost 1 base and J lost 0 bases. The CDR3: CASSLYGGGSTDTQYF. The CDR3 DNA reads TGTGCCAGCAGCTTGTATGGCGGGGGGAGCACAGATACGCAGTATTTT.

Remarks on this clone: Other DNA sequences in the sample encode the same CDR3. The V and J genes are TRBV9 and TRBJ1-2, with D maybe TRBD1 (6 bases). The CDR3 totals 15 residues. CDR1 and CDR2 (germline): SGDLS, YYNGEE. V was clipped by 0 bases and J by 0 bases, with 9 bases between them. The CDR3 sequence: CASSVADSPNYGYTF. CDR3 in DNA: TGTGCCAGCAGCGTAGCGGACAGCCCTAACTATGGCTACACCTTC. The full variable domain, its missing parts supplied by reference TRBV9 and TRBJ1-2, is DSGVTQTPKHLITATGQRVTLRCSPRSGDLSVYWYQQSLDQGLQFLIQYYNGEERAKGNILERFSAQQFPDLHSELNLSSLELGDSALYFCASSVADSPNYGYTFGSGTRLTVV.

The genes are TRBV25-1 and TRBJ2-7; TRBD1 matches 8 bases. V lost 4 bases, J lost 2 bases, and 7 bases stayed unmatched. The CDR3 is 15 amino acids. CDR1 and CDR2 (germline): MGHDK, SYGVNS. The CDR3 bases are TGTGCCAGCAGTGCTTCTGGACAGGGTACCTACGAGCAGTACTTC. Translating it yields CASSASGQGTYEQYF.

This clone was picked up a small number of times. This chain joins TRBV7-6 and TRBJ2-7; 10 bases match TRBD1. This CDR3 has 15 amino acids. Trimming cost V 5 bases and J 6 bases; bases outside gene matches: 10. Germline V gene data show CDR1 as SGHVS and CDR2 as FNYEAQ. The CDR3 DNA follows: TGTGCCAGCAGCATTGATGACAGGGGGCTCGGCGAGCAGTACTTC. Residues: CASSIDDRGLGEQYF.

The chain uses TRBV29-1 and TRBJ1-2, with D possibly matching TRBD1 (6 bases). Trimming shortened V by 6 bases and J by 7 bases, and 18 bases separated the two germline ends. Germline CDR1 and CDR2: SQVTM and ANQGSEA. The CDR3 covers 13 residues. The CDR3 here is CSVGYRAEVGYTF. The CDR3 bases are TGCAGCGTCGGATACAGGGCCGAGGTTGGCTACACCTTC.

DNA for the CDR3: TGTGCCAGCAGCACGGGGGCGAATGAGCAGTTCTTC. Protein product: CASSTGANEQFF. V gene TRBV11-2 combines with J gene TRBJ2-1, with D perhaps TRBD1 or TRBD2 (6 bases each). Germline values: CDR1 SGHAT, CDR2 FQNNGV. V was cut by 5 bases and J by 7 bases, with 9 bases left in between. This CDR3 spans 12 amino acids.

The chain carries TRBV18 and TRBJ1-1, with a possible D match to TRBD1 (5 bases). Per the germline V gene, CDR1 is KGHSH and CDR2 is LQKENI. CDR3 length: 13 residues. Trimming took 4 bases from V and 5 from J, leaving 11 bases between them. The chain's CDR3 is CASSLLGETEAFF. DNA for the CDR3: TGTGCCAGCTCACTATTAGGGGAAACTGAAGCTTTCTTT.

This clone turned up a few times. The chain uses TRBV18 and TRBJ1-5; D is perhaps TRBD1 (5 bases). V lost 6 bases to trimming and J lost 9 bases, with 9 bases between them. Germline loops: CDR1 KGHSH, CDR2 LQKENI. The length of the CDR3 is 11 residues. CDR3 residues: CASSPGGPQHF. CDR3 DNA: TGTGCCAGCTCCCCCGGGGGGCCCCAGCATTTT.

V usage is TRBV10-3 and J usage is TRBJ2-7, with D tentatively TRBD1 (5 bases). CDR3 length: 13 amino acids. Per the germline V gene, CDR1 is ENHRY and CDR2 is SYGVKD. The germline V and J ends were trimmed by 4 bases and 5 bases, with 12 bases remaining between them. Written as DNA, the CDR3 is TGTGCCATCAGTGCAGGTCAAGGGGACGAGCAGTACTTC. Its protein product is CAISAGQGDEQYF.

This clone has only one observation. The chain joins TRBV5-4 to TRBJ2-2; 9 bases fit TRBD2. Germline CDR1 SGHNT, CDR2 YYREEE (reference sequence). V was clipped by 1 base and J by 4 bases; unmatched bases: 5. The CDR3 length is 16 residues. As DNA, the CDR3 is TGTGCCAGCAGCTTGCGCGCGCGGGGGGGCACCGGGGAGCTGTTTTTT. Protein sequence: CASSLRARGGTGELFF.

The chain couples TRBV29-1 to TRBJ1-2; D gene unclear. The germline V gene encodes CDR1 SQVTM and CDR2 ANQGSEA. The V end lost 4 bases, the J end lost 7 bases, and 7 bases lay between the germline ends. This CDR3 is 10 amino acids long. CDR3 sequence (DNA): TGCAGCGTTGGGGGTGGTGGCTACACCTTC. Translated: CSVGGGGYTF.

Only a few counts were recorded for this clone. The chain employs TRBV6-5 and TRBJ1-2; D is uncertain. The V end was cut by 6 bases, the J end by 3 bases, with 14 bases between. This CDR3 is built from 14 residues. Germline loops: CDR1 MNHEY, CDR2 SVGAGI. CDR3 nucleotides: TGTGCCAGCAGCCCCGGCACTTGGGACTATGGCTACACCTTC. This codes for CASSPGTWDYGYTF.

The genes are TRBV28 and TRBJ1-5; no reliable D call. The CDR3 is made up of 8 amino acids. Germline CDR1 is MDHEN and CDR2 is SYDVKM. Trimming left V 10 bases short and J 9 bases short, with 4 bases between. CDR3 region: CAIGPQHF. The CDR3 bases are TGTGCCATTGGGCCCCAGCATTTT.

V and J are TRBV5-6 and TRBJ1-1; 7 bases align to TRBD1. CDR1 is SGHDT, CDR2 YYEEEE, per germline. CDR3 length: 16 amino acids. Trimming removed 2 bases from V and 3 bases from J; junction bases left unmatched: 10. The CDR3, as DNA: TGTGCCAGCAGCTTAAAGACAGGGTGGGTTGACACTGAAGCTTTCTTT. This gives the protein CASSLKTGWVDTEAFF.